These T cell receptor beta chains were read from a single sample in a study of T cells after yellow fever vaccination. TCRdb re-analysed the 5' RACE reads in MiXCR, keeping a single row per CDR3 protein. In the table there are 300,000 to 400,000 distinct CDR3 sequences, around an eighth of which are singletons. The source was CD4+ T cells sorted from PBMCs, collected 15 days after the yellow fever booster vaccination. The source of these receptors is a young man who received the YFV17D yellow fever vaccine. The CDR3 runs from the conserved cysteine through the conserved F or W. Fields, in order: clone size, V gene, J gene, D gene, CDR3 DNA, CDR3 protein. D genes are given only for firm matches. Only some rows state a clone size, as once, few, many or a class for expanded clones.

>few|TRBV28|TRBJ2-5|-
TGTGCCAGCAGTTTCGCAACAAAAGAGACCCAGTACTTC
CASSFATKETQYF
>-|TRBV14|TRBJ1-2|-
TGTGCCAGCAGCCGACGGAAAAACTATGGCTACACCTTC
CASSRRKNYGYTF
>many|TRBV7-8|TRBJ2-4|TRBD1
TGTGCCAGCAGCTTAACTCATGGACAGGGGGAAAACATTCAGTACTTC
CASSLTHGQGENIQYF
>-|TRBV20-1|TRBJ2-7|TRBD2
TGCAGTGCTAGAGATCTACTCTCAGGACTAGCGGGGACAGCCTACGAGCAGTACTTC
CSARDLLSGLAGTAYEQYF
>-|TRBV6-5|TRBJ2-2|TRBD2
TGTGCCAGCAGTTACGTGGCGGGGGTGTGGACCGGGGAGCTGTTTTTT
CASSYVAGVWTGELFF
>few|TRBV7-2|TRBJ2-1|-
TGTGCCAGCAGCCAGCCGGGACCCTACAATGAGCAGTTCTTC
CASSQPGPYNEQFF
>few|TRBV5-1|TRBJ2-1|TRBD1
TGCGCCAGCAGCATAGGACAGGGCCCCGATGAGCAGTTCTTC
CASSIGQGPDEQFF
>many|TRBV12-3/TRBV12-4|TRBJ1-4|-
TGTGCCAGCAGTTTAAACGGGGGCATGGGAGAAAAACTGTTTTTT
CASSLNGGMGEKLFF
>few|TRBV10-3|TRBJ1-3|TRBD1
TGTGCCACCCGGTTGTCCACAGGGGGCTCAAGAAACACCATATATTTT
CATRLSTGGSRNTIYF
>-|TRBV7-2|TRBJ1-5|-
TGTGCCAGCAGCTTAACGGTTGGGGGTAATCAGCCCCAGCATTTT
CASSLTVGGNQPQHF
>-|TRBV18|TRBJ1-1|TRBD1
TGTGCCAGCTCACCGGGACAGGGGCCGAACACTGAAGCTTTCTTT
CASSPGQGPNTEAFF
>few|TRBV7-8|TRBJ1-5|-
TGTGCCAGCACCAACAGGGTCGGTCAGCCCCAGCATTTT
CASTNRVGQPQHF
>few|TRBV7-3|TRBJ2-5|-
TGTGCCAGCAGCTTTCAGGGTGCGGGAGAGACCCAGTACTTC
CASSFQGAGETQYF
>few|TRBV7-8|TRBJ1-4|-
TGTGCCAGCAGCTTAGCAGGCTTTAATGAAAAACTGTTTTTT
CASSLAGFNEKLFF
>-|TRBV30|TRBJ1-1|TRBD1
TGTGCCTGGACGGACAGGCGGAACACTGAAGCTTTCTTT
CAWTDRRNTEAFF
>few|TRBV24-1|TRBJ2-5|-
TGTGCCACCAGTGATTCGGGTAGACAAGAGACCCAGTACTTC
CATSDSGRQETQYF
>few|TRBV5-1|TRBJ2-1|-
TGCGCCAGCAGCTTGGATGGGGAATACAATGAGCAGTTCTTC
CASSLDGEYNEQFF